The 4 T cell receptor beta chains presented below share a single source sample, sequenced in a study of blood T cell repertoires in COVID-19 (dated by TCRdb to the early 2020s). Library prep was done by the immunoSEQ multiplex PCR assay. In its TCRdb copy, this immuneACCESS table keeps in-frame sequences only and misses some clones. Where compared with another copy, unresolved V genes explain less than half of these, and the others have no known cause. The sample profile shows under 200,000 clones; 80% to 90% of them were found once. The top ten clonotypes cover roughly 8% of the sample. Sequenced: peripheral blood. These TCRs come from a man in his 60s with acute or convalescent COVID-19.

The chain has TRBV5-6 and TRBJ1-6; perhaps TRBD1 as D (6 bases). V lost 4 bases to trimming and J lost 10 bases, with 18 bases between them. Germline assignment: CDR1 SGHDT and CDR2 YYEEEE. The CDR3 length is 15 residues. The CDR3 here is CASSRAGASRSPLHF. In DNA, the CDR3 is TGTGCCAGCAGCCGGGCGGGGGCCAGCCGATCACCCCTCCACTTT. The full variable domain, in which reference TRBV5-6 and TRBJ1-6 provide the parts outside the CDR3, is DAGVTQSPTHLIKTRGQQVTLRCSPKSGHDTVSWYQQALGQGPQFIFQYYEEEERQRGNFPDRFSGHQFPNYSSELNVNALLLGDSALYLCASSRAGASRSPLHFGNGTRLTVT.

This rearrangement joins TRBV7-2 to TRBJ2-3, with TRBD2 as a possible D gene (5 bases). In germline, CDR1 is SGHTA, CDR2 FQGNSA. V was cut by 2 bases and J by 2 bases, with 11 bases left in between. This CDR3 comprises 15 residues. The chain's CDR3 is CASSLRLTPTDTQYF. The DNA of the CDR3 is TGTGCCAGCAGCTTACGACTAACCCCCACAGATACGCAGTATTTT.

This chain links TRBV25-1 with TRBJ1-4; no reliable D call. This CDR3 has 16 residues. Per germline, CDR1 MGHDK and CDR2 SYGVNS. The V end lost 0 bases, the J end lost 7 bases, and 15 bases lay between the germline ends. In DNA, the CDR3 is TGTGCCAGCAGTGAATACCCCATTCCCGGGTCTGAAAAACTGTTTTTT. Translating it yields CASSEYPIPGSEKLFF.

The genes are TRBV28 and TRBJ2-3; D may be TRBD2 (5 bases). Germline V gives CDR1 MDHEN, CDR2 SYDVKM. The V end was cut by 6 bases, the J end by 0 bases, with 13 bases between. CDR3 length equals 15 residues. CDR3 protein: CASRSGGPSTDTQYF. The CDR3 nucleotides read TGTGCCAGCAGGTCAGGAGGTCCCAGCACAGATACGCAGTATTTT.